Described below is a single T cell receptor beta chain sequence and its context. The data stem from a study of blood T cell repertoires in COVID-19. Study in general: COVID-19 samples, acute and convalescent, were from the United States, Italy and Spain. T cells, B-cell-depleted T cells, or PBMCs provided the cDNA or gDNA that served as material.

Cohorts were based on clinical histories the participants reported. TCRdb's table, derived via immunoSEQ multiplex PCR, lists solely in-frame clones and lacks some. The repertoire holds hundreds of thousands of clones, with 80% to 90% as singletons. The source material was PBMCs or T cells enriched from blood (not recorded which). This clonotype was obtained from a young man who had recovered from COVID-19.

CDR3 sequence (DNA): TGTGCCAGCTCTCCTTCAATTGCGACCGGGAAGGCCCCATTGCGTACTGAAGCTTTCTTT. It encodes CASSPSIATGKAPLRTEAFF. The gene calls are TRBV18 and TRBJ1-1; no definite D call. Per germline, CDR1 KGHSH and CDR2 LQKENI. The V end lost 6 bases, the J end lost 5 bases, and 34 bases lay between the germline ends. The CDR3 runs to 20 residues.